These T cell receptor beta chains were read from a single sample in a study of T cell repertoires in cytomegalovirus infection. Their antigen targets remain unknown. A single record per CDR3 protein comes from TCRdb applying MiXCR to the reads. Of nearly 700,000 distinct CDR3 sequences detected, around a third appear once; the ten largest clones hold 15% to 20%. Sequences were derived from cultured PBMCs, sampled from culture after CMV antigen stimulation. All receptors come from a human donor in good health (CMV status not recorded). Some clones in this sample may be carry-over from other donors' samples. Both conserved end residues are part of each CDR3. Each record gives: clone size, J gene, V gene, D gene, CDR3 DNA, CDR3 protein. A D gene is named only where the DNA matches it firmly. Clone size is stated in some rows and not others, as once, few, many or a class when expanded.

clone_size: few; j_call: TRBJ2-7; v_call: TRBV3-1; d_call: TRBD1; cdr3_nt: TGTGCCAGCAGCCGGGACAGGTGGGGGGTCTACGAGCAGTACTTC; cdr3_aa: CASSRDRWGVYEQYF
clone_size: -; j_call: TRBJ1-5; v_call: TRBV12-3/TRBV12-4; d_call: -; cdr3_nt: TGTGCCAGCAGTAACAAAGTTAGCAATCAGCCCCAGCATTTT; cdr3_aa: CASSNKVSNQPQHF
clone_size: few; j_call: TRBJ1-1; v_call: TRBV20-1; d_call: -; cdr3_nt: TGCAGTGCCGCCCGCCGGGACACTGAAGCTTTCTTT; cdr3_aa: CSAARRDTEAFF
clone_size: -; j_call: TRBJ2-7; v_call: TRBV6-4; d_call: -; cdr3_nt: TGTGCCAGCCCCCGGGCAGGGGGGTGGGAGCAGTACTTC; cdr3_aa: CASPRAGGWEQYF
clone_size: few; j_call: TRBJ2-5; v_call: TRBV2; d_call: TRBD1; cdr3_nt: TGTGCCAGCAGGAACAGGGGAGAGACCCAGTACTTC; cdr3_aa: CASRNRGETQYF
clone_size: -; j_call: TRBJ2-7; v_call: TRBV3-1; d_call: -; cdr3_nt: TGTGCCAGCAGCCAACGGGGGCAGGACGAGCAGTACTTC; cdr3_aa: CASSQRGQDEQYF
clone_size: few; j_call: TRBJ2-3; v_call: TRBV6-6; d_call: TRBD1; cdr3_nt: TGTGCCAGCAGTTACTTGGACAGGCATACGCAGTATTTT; cdr3_aa: CASSYLDRHTQYF
clone_size: -; j_call: TRBJ2-1; v_call: TRBV11-2; d_call: TRBD1; cdr3_nt: TGTGCCAGCAGCCCGGGACAGGGGATCAATGAGCAGTTCTTC; cdr3_aa: CASSPGQGINEQFF
clone_size: -; j_call: TRBJ2-3; v_call: TRBV2; d_call: -; cdr3_nt: TGTGCCAGCAGGATCAGGGTGACTAGCACAGATACGCAGTATTTT; cdr3_aa: CASRIRVTSTDTQYF
clone_size: few; j_call: TRBJ1-5; v_call: TRBV27; d_call: -; cdr3_nt: TGTGCCAGCAGCTTATTGTGGGACGGTAATCAGCCCCAGCATTTT; cdr3_aa: CASSLLWDGNQPQHF
clone_size: -; j_call: TRBJ2-2; v_call: TRBV30; d_call: -; cdr3_nt: TGTGCCTGGAGTCCACGGGGAGGGGAGCTGTTTTTT; cdr3_aa: CAWSPRGGELFF
clone_size: few; j_call: TRBJ2-2; v_call: TRBV15; d_call: TRBD2; cdr3_nt: TGTGCCACCAGCTATTTCCCCCCGGGGGGCGGGGAGCTGTTTTTT; cdr3_aa: CATSYFPPGGGELFF
clone_size: -; j_call: TRBJ2-7; v_call: TRBV12-3/TRBV12-4; d_call: TRBD1; cdr3_nt: TGTGCCAGCAGACGGGGACAGGGTTCTGCCCTGGGGCAGTACTTC; cdr3_aa: CASRRGQGSALGQYF
clone_size: many; j_call: TRBJ2-1; v_call: TRBV7-2; d_call: TRBD2; cdr3_nt: TGTGCCAGCAGTCCTCGGACTAGCGGCAACAATGAGCAGTTCTTC; cdr3_aa: CASSPRTSGNNEQFF
clone_size: few; j_call: TRBJ1-2; v_call: TRBV27; d_call: -; cdr3_nt: TGTGCCAGCAGTTCGATCGGACGCCTGATAAACTATGGCTACACCTTC; cdr3_aa: CASSSIGRLINYGYTF
clone_size: few; j_call: TRBJ2-3; v_call: TRBV11-2; d_call: TRBD2; cdr3_nt: TGTGCCAGCAGCCCCCTTGGGGAGCGGGGCCCCACAGATACGCAGTATTTT; cdr3_aa: CASSPLGERGPTDTQYF
clone_size: once; j_call: TRBJ2-2; v_call: TRBV12-5; d_call: TRBD1; cdr3_nt: TGTGCTAGTGGTTTCAGGGTACCGGGACAGGGCCTTCTCGCGAACACCGGGGAGCTGTTTTTT; cdr3_aa: CASGFRVPGQGLLANTGELFF
clone_size: -; j_call: TRBJ1-6; v_call: TRBV28; d_call: -; cdr3_nt: TGTGCCAGCAGTCCATCAGGAGCAGGACCACTCTTAATCCCACCCCTCCACTTT; cdr3_aa: CASSPSGAGPLLIPPLHF
clone_size: few; j_call: TRBJ2-5; v_call: TRBV19; d_call: -; cdr3_nt: TGTGCCAGTAGTATGGGCAGGGGCGGAGAGACCCAGTACTTC; cdr3_aa: CASSMGRGGETQYF
clone_size: -; j_call: TRBJ2-5; v_call: TRBV7-9; d_call: -; cdr3_nt: TGTGCCAGCAGCTTACCATGGGGGCAGGGGCAAGAGACCCAGTACTTC; cdr3_aa: CASSLPWGQGQETQYF
clone_size: -; j_call: TRBJ1-2; v_call: TRBV7-9; d_call: TRBD1; cdr3_nt: TGTGCCAGCAGCGATACAGGGACAGTTGATGGCTACACCTTC; cdr3_aa: CASSDTGTVDGYTF
clone_size: -; j_call: TRBJ1-3; v_call: TRBV29-1; d_call: -; cdr3_nt: TGCAGTTCGACAGATAGCTCTGGAAACACCATATATTTT; cdr3_aa: CSSTDSSGNTIYF
clone_size: once; j_call: TRBJ1-2; v_call: TRBV20-1; d_call: -; cdr3_nt: TGCAGTGCTAGGGGGCTGGGCAGGAACACCTTC; cdr3_aa: CSARGLGRNTF
clone_size: many; j_call: TRBJ1-6; v_call: TRBV7-2; d_call: -; cdr3_nt: TGTGCCAGCAGCTTGGCTCCAAGAGGCAGGGTCCGGAATTCACCCCTCCACTTT; cdr3_aa: CASSLAPRGRVRNSPLHF
clone_size: many; j_call: TRBJ2-1; v_call: TRBV7-2; d_call: -; cdr3_nt: TGTGCCAGCAGCCTTGAGGCTGGGATCAATGAGCAGTTCTTC; cdr3_aa: CASSLEAGINEQFF
clone_size: few; j_call: TRBJ1-6; v_call: TRBV7-6; d_call: -; cdr3_nt: TGTGCCAGCAGCTCACCGGACCTAACGGGTTCACCCCTCCACTTT; cdr3_aa: CASSSPDLTGSPLHF
clone_size: few; j_call: TRBJ1-1; v_call: TRBV27; d_call: -; cdr3_nt: TGTGCCAGCAGTTCGATGCTCGGGACACCCAACACTGAAGCTTTCTTT; cdr3_aa: CASSSMLGTPNTEAFF
clone_size: -; j_call: TRBJ2-5; v_call: TRBV7-8; d_call: -; cdr3_nt: TGTGCCAGCAGAAAAAACAGGGGGGGGCTTCGAGAGACCCAGTACTTC; cdr3_aa: CASRKNRGGLRETQYF
clone_size: -; j_call: TRBJ2-3; v_call: TRBV12-5; d_call: -; cdr3_nt: TGTGCTAGTGGCCCTCGACGGAACACAGATACGCAGTATTTT; cdr3_aa: CASGPRRNTDTQYF
clone_size: few; j_call: TRBJ2-5; v_call: TRBV27; d_call: TRBD1; cdr3_nt: TGTGCCAGCGGATCTACAGGGGGCACGGAGACCCAGTACTTC; cdr3_aa: CASGSTGGTETQYF
clone_size: many; j_call: TRBJ1-1; v_call: TRBV7-6; d_call: TRBD1; cdr3_nt: TGTGCCAGCAGCCCTACAGGGGGCAATGTAGGAACTGAAGCTTTCTTT; cdr3_aa: CASSPTGGNVGTEAFF